This TCR beta chain was identified during a study of blood T cell repertoires in COVID-19. Trimming at V came to 5 bases and at J to 7 bases, leaving 9 bases not matched to a gene. The CDR3 spans 16 residues. CDR1 and CDR2 (germline): MNHNY, SVGAGI (reference sequence). Libraries were prepared by immunoSEQ multiplex PCR; TCRdb keeps only in-frame clonotypes and omits some of them. The sample records nearly 200,000 clones, around 80% being singletons. The sequencing input was peripheral blood. V is TRBV6-6 and J is TRBJ2-1; 12 bases agree with TRBD2. The TCR was taken from a human donor with acute or convalescent COVID-19. The donor label of this sample is uncertain. CDR3 sequence reads: CASSPSTSGRINEQFF. In nucleotides, the CDR3 is TGTGCCAGCAGTCCATCTACTAGCGGGAGGATTAATGAGCAGTTCTTC.